This entry describes one T cell receptor (beta chain). The antigen is unknown. The data are from a study of beta chain features in type 1 diabetes. About 120 mL of blood, on average, came from one heparinised draw per donor. The study reverse transcribed the entire isolated RNA, so it sequenced expressed TCRB transcripts. Libraries were prepared by immunoSEQ multiplex PCR; TCRdb keeps only in-frame clonotypes and omits some of them. The sample holds around 240,000 clones; roughly two thirds are singletons and the top ten take around 0.05%. The study, taken as a whole, reports: In all four CD4+ subsets, TCRB CDR3 length was significantly, moderately reduced in type 1 diabetes.

Between the trimmed V and J ends, which lost 4 bases and 2 bases, there was a span of 9 bases. The V gene's germline CDR1 is MNHEY and CDR2 SMNVEV (reference sequence). This CDR3 comprises 13 residues. This receptor was obtained from a man aged 30-40 years in good health. The J gene is TRBJ2-7, the V gene TRBV27; D possibly matches TRBD1 or TRBD2 (5 bases each). Sequencing input: naive CD4+ T cells from blood. The CDR3 sequence: CASSSPGPYEQYF. The CDR3 DNA is TGTGCCAGCAGTTCCCCGGGACCCTACGAGCAGTACTTC.